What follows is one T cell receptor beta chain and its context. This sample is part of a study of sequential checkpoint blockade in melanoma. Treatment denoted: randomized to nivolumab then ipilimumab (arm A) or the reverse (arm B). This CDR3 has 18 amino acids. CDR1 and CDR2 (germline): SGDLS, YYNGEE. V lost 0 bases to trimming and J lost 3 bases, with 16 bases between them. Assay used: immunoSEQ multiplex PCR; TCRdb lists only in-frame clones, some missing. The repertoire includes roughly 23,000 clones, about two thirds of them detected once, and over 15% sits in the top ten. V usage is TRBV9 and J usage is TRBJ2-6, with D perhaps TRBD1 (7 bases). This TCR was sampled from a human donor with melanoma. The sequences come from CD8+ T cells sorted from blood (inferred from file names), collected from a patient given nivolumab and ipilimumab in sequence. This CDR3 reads CASSVARQGEVGANVLTF. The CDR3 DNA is TGTGCCAGCAGCGTAGCTCGTCAGGGGGAGGTTGGGGCCAACGTCCTGACTTTC.